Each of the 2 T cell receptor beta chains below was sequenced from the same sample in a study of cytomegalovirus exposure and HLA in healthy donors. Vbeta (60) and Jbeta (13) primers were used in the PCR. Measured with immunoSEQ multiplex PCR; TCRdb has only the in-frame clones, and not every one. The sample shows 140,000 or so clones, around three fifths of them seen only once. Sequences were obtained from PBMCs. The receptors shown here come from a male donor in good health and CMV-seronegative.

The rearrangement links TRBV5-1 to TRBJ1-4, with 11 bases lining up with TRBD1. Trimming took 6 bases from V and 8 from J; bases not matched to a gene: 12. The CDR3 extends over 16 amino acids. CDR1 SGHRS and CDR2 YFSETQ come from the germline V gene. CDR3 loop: CASTLNPGQGEEKLFF. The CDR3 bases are TGCGCCAGCACCCTCAATCCGGGACAGGGGGAGGAAAAACTGTTTTTT.

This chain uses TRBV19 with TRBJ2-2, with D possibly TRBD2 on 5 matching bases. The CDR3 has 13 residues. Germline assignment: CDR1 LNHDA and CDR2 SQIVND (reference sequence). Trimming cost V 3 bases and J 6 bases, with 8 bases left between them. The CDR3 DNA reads TGTGCCAGTAGTATCGGGGTTCCCGGGGAGCTGTTTTTT. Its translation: CASSIGVPGELFF.